The 27 T cell receptor beta chains presented below share a single source sample, sequenced in a study of T cell repertoires in cytomegalovirus infection. Their antigen targets remain unknown. Using its own MiXCR run on the reads, TCRdb lists one record per CDR3 protein. The sample includes nearly 700,000 distinct CDR3 sequences, around a third of them seen just once. The source material was cultured PBMCs, sampled from culture after CMV antigen stimulation. These receptors were taken from a human donor in good health (CMV status not recorded). Some clones in this sample may be carry-over from other donors' samples.

This clonotype is a singleton in its sample. The chain has TRBV20-1 and TRBJ1-2; D is undetermined. The CDR3 is 12 amino acids. Trimming stripped 2 bases from V and 5 bases from J, with 9 bases between. Germline V CDR1 and CDR2: DFQATT, SNEGSKA (reference sequence). CDR3 sequence (DNA): TGCAGTGCTAGACTGTCCGGGTATGGCTACACCTTC. Protein product: CSARLSGYGYTF.

The chain joins TRBV6-2 or TRBV6-3 to TRBJ1-5; possibly TRBD1 for D (6 bases). CDR3 length: 13 residues. Germline values: CDR1 MNHEY, CDR2 SVGEGT. Trimming left V 2 bases short and J 11 bases short, with 13 bases between. CDR3: CASSYAGELAQHF. As DNA, the CDR3 is TGTGCCAGCAGTTACGCAGGGGAACTCGCCCAGCATTTT.

The chain recombines TRBV10-3 with TRBJ2-1; 10 bases are shared with TRBD2. Per the germline V gene, CDR1 is ENHRY and CDR2 is SYGVKD. The CDR3 spans 19 residues. Losses at the gene ends were 0 bases for V and 7 bases for J; bases not matched to a gene: 15. CDR3 in DNA: TGTGCCATCAGTGAGTCTGGACTTTCGAGTAGCGGGAGGCCTAATGAGCAGTTCTTC. This encodes CAISESGLSSSGRPNEQFF.

The gene calls are TRBV20-1 and TRBJ1-5; possible D gene TRBD1, 5 bases. The CDR3 length is 13 residues. Germline V gene lookup returns CDR1 DFQATT and CDR2 SNEGSKA (reference sequence). The germline V and J ends were trimmed by 6 bases and 0 bases, with 9 bases remaining between them. The CDR3 is CSALTDSNQPQHF. CDR3 in DNA: TGCAGTGCCTTGACAGATAGCAATCAGCCCCAGCATTTT.

J is TRBJ2-7 and V is TRBV27; 8 bases line up with TRBD1. Germline V gene data show CDR1 as MNHEY and CDR2 as SMNVEV (reference sequence). V lost 6 bases and J lost 10; bases outside the gene matches: 14. The CDR3 is 14 residues long. CDR3 sequence: CASRIFPETGVQYF. The CDR3 bases are TGTGCCAGCAGAATTTTTCCAGAGACAGGGGTCCAGTACTTC.

The rearrangement uses TRBV20-1 and TRBJ1-1, with a weak D call TRBD1 (5 bases). V lost 1 base, J lost 1 base, and 10 bases lay in between. Germline-derived CDR1 and CDR2 are DFQATT and SNEGSKA (reference sequence). The CDR3 is 14 residues long. In nucleotides, the CDR3 is TGCAGTGCTAGAGTTGGGACCCGGAACACTGAAGCTTTCTTT. Protein sequence: CSARVGTRNTEAFF.

This clonotype has more than one count but fewer than ten. The CDR3 sequence is CASSWQQGSYNSPLHF. The CDR3 coding sequence is TGTGCCAGCAGCTGGCAACAGGGCTCCTATAATTCACCCCTCCACTTT. This rearrangement joins TRBV7-2 to TRBJ1-6; possibly TRBD1 for D (6 bases). CDR3 length equals 16 residues. The ends were cut back, 4 bases at V and 0 bases at J, with 10 bases in the middle. Germline CDR1 reads SGHTA; CDR2 reads FQGNSA.

This rearrangement joins TRBV7-2 to TRBJ1-1; D perhaps matches TRBD1 (5 bases). The CDR3 totals 13 residues. Trimming pared 3 bases from V and 11 bases from J, leaving 16 bases between. Germline-derived CDR1 and CDR2 are SGHTA and FQGNSA. The CDR3 region is CASSFQGRVPAFF. Written as DNA, the CDR3 is TGTGCCAGCAGCTTCCAGGGCCGGGTTCCGGCTTTCTTT. The entire variable domain, with the rest obtained from reference TRBV7-2 and TRBJ1-1, is as follows: GAGVSQSPSNKVTEKGKDVELRCDPISGHTALYWYRQSLGQGLEFLIYFQGNSAPDKSGLPSDRFSAERTGGSVSTLTIQRTQQEDSAVYLCASSFQGRVPAFFGQGTRLTVV.

The table lists this clonotype with a few counts. The chain carries TRBV2 and TRBJ1-1; the D gene is possibly TRBD1 (5 bases). The length of the CDR3 is 14 residues. Trimming removed 2 bases at V and 1 base at J, with 8 bases between. CDR1 SNHLY and CDR2 FYNNEI come from the germline V gene. This chain's CDR3 is CASSELQANTEAFF. DNA for the CDR3: TGTGCCAGCAGTGAACTACAGGCGAACACTGAAGCTTTCTTT. Drawing the rest from reference TRBV2 and TRBJ1-1, the complete variable domain is EPEVTQTPSHQVTQMGQEVILRCVPISNHLYFYWYRQILGQKVEFLVSFYNNEISEKSEIFDDQFSVERPDGSNFTLKIRSTKLEDSAMYFCASSELQANTEAFFGQGTRLTVV.

In its sample, this clonotype was seen many times. The V call is TRBV7-2, the J call TRBJ2-1; D unclear. The germline V gene has CDR1 SGHTA and CDR2 FQGNSA. The V end was cut by 4 bases, the J end by 7 bases, with 11 bases between. The length of the CDR3 is 13 residues. The CDR3 region is CASSSQPVNEQFF. In DNA form, the CDR3 reads TGTGCCAGCAGCTCCCAACCGGTTAATGAGCAGTTCTTC.

The table lists this clonotype with a few counts. The V and J genes are TRBV7-8 and TRBJ1-6, with TRBD1 identical over 7 bases. V was pared by 6 bases and J by 9 bases, with 11 bases of the junction left unmatched. Looked up from germline, CDR1 is SGHVS and CDR2 is FQNEAQ. The CDR3 sequence is 15 residues long. CDR3 residues: CASRFTGERSSPLHF. As DNA, the CDR3 is TGTGCCAGCAGATTCACAGGGGAGAGAAGTTCACCCCTCCACTTT.

J is TRBJ2-3 and V is TRBV7-8; TRBD2 agrees at 14 bases. CDR1 is SGHVS and CDR2 is FQNEAQ in the germline V gene. The CDR3 sequence is 16 residues long. Trimming removed 4 bases from V and 8 bases from J; junction bases left unmatched: 8. The CDR3 nucleotides are TGTGCCAGCAGCTCGAGACTAGCGGGGGGGCCCGGTACGCAGTATTTT. It translates to CASSSRLAGGPGTQYF.

V gene TRBV7-6 combines with J gene TRBJ2-5, with 16 bases fitting TRBD2. V lost 5 bases, J lost 5 bases, and 8 bases stayed unmatched. Germline assignment: CDR1 SGHVS and CDR2 FNYEAQ. The CDR3 is 17 amino acids. The CDR3, as DNA: TGTGCCAGCAGCCGGGGACTAGCGGGGGGGGTTGATGAGACCCAGTACTTC. Translated: CASSRGLAGGVDETQYF.

This clonotype was picked up many times. The gene calls are TRBV6-1 and TRBJ2-2; 7 nucleotides line up with TRBD2. The trim removed 6 bases at V and 4 bases at J, leaving 17 bases unmatched. Germline V gene data show CDR1 as MNHNS and CDR2 as SASEGT. The CDR3 spans 18 residues. CDR3 nucleotide sequence: TGTGCCAGCAGCGGGATATCGGACGGGAGGATCCTCACCGGGGAGCTGTTTTTT. Translated: CASSGISDGRILTGELFF.

This chain links TRBV20-1 with TRBJ1-1, with D possibly matching TRBD1 (6 bases). CDR1 and CDR2 from the germline V gene are DFQATT and SNEGSKA (reference sequence). V lost 6 bases and J lost 1, with 12 bases in between. CDR3 length: 13 amino acids. The CDR3 nucleotides are TGCAGTGCGCTTGGACAGACGAACACTGAAGCTTTCTTT. The encoded protein is CSALGQTNTEAFF.

The rearrangement uses TRBV7-9 and TRBJ2-3, with 12 bases aligning to TRBD2. V dropped 4 bases and J dropped 4; count of bases not matched to a gene: 3. The CDR3 sequence is 15 residues long. The germline gives CDR1 SEHNR, CDR2 FQNEAQ (reference sequence). Here the CDR3 DNA reads TGTGCCAGCAGCTCTCCTAGCGGGGGGGCAGATACGCAGTATTTT. It is translated as CASSSPSGGADTQYF. The whole variable domain, remainder taken from reference TRBV7-9 and TRBJ2-3, is DTGVSQNPRHKITKRGQNVTFRCDPISEHNRLYWYRQTLGQGPEFLTYFQNEAQLEKSRLLSDRFSAERPKGSFSTLEIQRTEQGDSAMYLCASSSPSGGADTQYFGPGTRLTVL.

This sequence joins TRBV10-3 and TRBJ1-5; tentative D call: TRBD1 (6 bases). Deletions cut 3 bases from V and 2 bases from J, with 11 bases between. This CDR3 is built from 15 residues. Germline V gene sequence: CDR1 ENHRY, CDR2 SYGVKD. The CDR3 sequence is CAISDTGWGNQPQHF. For the CDR3, the DNA is TGTGCCATCAGTGATACAGGGTGGGGCAATCAGCCCCAGCATTTT.

This clonotype has just a few counts. J is TRBJ1-5 and V is TRBV7-2; maybe TRBD1 (5 bases). The CDR3 spans 15 residues. V lost 5 bases to trimming and J lost 4 bases, with 15 bases between them. Germline V gene sequence: CDR1 SGHTA, CDR2 FQGNSA. The CDR3 bases are TGTGCCAGCAGCGCTTCGGGGGTTGGGAATCAGCCCCAGCATTTT. Translation: CASSASGVGNQPQHF. Variable domain in full (rest from reference TRBV7-2 and TRBJ1-5): GAGVSQSPSNKVTEKGKDVELRCDPISGHTALYWYRQSLGQGLEFLIYFQGNSAPDKSGLPSDRFSAERTGGSVSTLTIQRTQQEDSAVYLCASSASGVGNQPQHFGDGTRLSIL.

Only a few counts were recorded for this clonotype. V gene TRBV6-1 combines with J gene TRBJ1-6; D is undetermined. The CDR3 has 13 residues. Looked up from germline, CDR1 is MNHNS and CDR2 is SASEGT. Between the trimmed V and J ends, which lost 8 bases and 3 bases, there was a span of 8 bases. The CDR3 loop reads CASRADYNSPLHF. In nucleotides, the CDR3 is TGTGCCAGCCGGGCCGACTATAATTCACCCCTCCACTTT.

The chain employs TRBV7-2 and TRBJ2-1; 8 bases are a match to TRBD2. The CDR3 has 16 amino acids. Germline V gives CDR1 SGHTA, CDR2 FQGNSA. Trimming cost V 5 bases and J 6 bases; bases outside gene matches: 12. CDR3 sequence reads: CASSAESSGDTNEQFF. CDR3 in DNA: TGTGCCAGCAGCGCCGAGAGTAGCGGGGATACCAATGAGCAGTTCTTC.

V and J are TRBV24-1 and TRBJ2-1, with a possible D match to TRBD2 (6 bases). Germline CDR1 reads KGHDR; CDR2 reads SFDVKD. V was clipped by 5 bases and J by 13 bases, with 11 bases between them. This CDR3 contains 11 residues. As DNA, the CDR3 is TGTGCCACCAGTGTCGGGGGAAGACAGTTCTTC. Its protein product is CATSVGGRQFF.

The J gene is TRBJ2-7, the V gene TRBV12-5; D may correspond to TRBD1 or TRBD2 (5 bases each). The CDR3 consists of 15 residues. V lost 4 bases and J lost 6, with 19 bases in between. The germline CDR1 and CDR2 sequences are LGHNT and FRNRAP. Here the CDR3 DNA reads TGTGCTAGTGGTTGGGGGTCGACGGCGTCGGGCGAGCAGTACTTC. It specifies CASGWGSTASGEQYF.

This clonotype was seen many times. The V call is TRBV7-2, the J call TRBJ2-3, with a weak D call TRBD1 (6 bases). Trimming left V 0 bases short and J 5 bases short, with 6 bases between. There are 13 residues in the CDR3. CDR1 is SGHTA, CDR2 FQGNSA, per germline. This CDR3 reads CASSLADRDTQYF. CDR3 in DNA: TGTGCCAGCAGCTTAGCGGACAGAGATACGCAGTATTTT.

This chain uses TRBV27 with TRBJ1-1, with TRBD1 matching over 8 bases. The CDR3 covers 14 residues. V lost 6 bases to trimming and J lost 8 bases; unmatched junction nucleotides: 11. Germline CDR1 reads MNHEY; CDR2 reads SMNVEV (reference sequence). The CDR3 DNA is TGTGCCAGCAGCCCGTGGACAGGGCAATCGGAAGCTTTCTTT. Translating it yields CASSPWTGQSEAFF.

The gene calls are TRBV15 and TRBJ1-1; D gene uncertain. V gave up 0 bases and J gave up 5 bases, with 10 bases separating them. The CDR3 is made up of 14 amino acids. In germline, CDR1 is LNHNV, CDR2 YYDKDF (reference sequence). Here the CDR3 reads CATSRDPTGTEAFF. The DNA for the CDR3 is TGTGCCACCAGCAGAGATCCAACGGGGACTGAAGCTTTCTTT.

A few counts support this clonotype. The chain couples TRBV11-2 to TRBJ1-1; D is possibly TRBD1 (6 bases). Germline V CDR1 and CDR2: SGHAT, FQNNGV. V was pared by 2 bases and J by 11 bases, with 18 bases between. This CDR3 spans 14 amino acids. In nucleotides, the CDR3 is TGTGCCAGCAGCTTAAGTTTGTTCGGGACATATGCTTTCTTT. Protein product: CASSLSLFGTYAFF.

CDR3 region: CASSLSPGGNTIYF. The DNA of the CDR3 is TGTGCCAGCAGCTTAAGTCCAGGTGGAAACACCATATATTTT. The chain combines TRBV7-2 with TRBJ1-3; D is uncertain. Germline CDR1 reads SGHTA; CDR2 reads FQGNSA. The CDR3 consists of 14 residues. Deletions cut 2 bases from V and 3 bases from J, with 8 bases between.